These T cell receptor beta chains were read from a single sample in a study of T cell repertoires in Merkel cell carcinoma. The repertoire was sequenced with immunoSEQ multiplex PCR; TCRdb's copy has only in-frame clones and lacks some. The table records 12,000 to 15,000 clones, around four fifths of them present only once. Sequencing used tumor tissue. The receptors shown here come from an adult with Merkel cell carcinoma. Both conserved end residues are part of each CDR3. Fields, in order: J gene, V gene, CDR3 protein.

TRBJ2-6 TRBV4-3 CASSQDRPVAGANVLTF
TRBJ1-2 TRBV3-1/TRBV3-2 CASSRTGGEGGYTF
TRBJ2-3 TRBV7-8 CASSPGQPSTDTQYF
TRBJ2-6 TRBV13 CASNWRGAGGANVLTF
TRBJ2-5 TRBV11-3 CASSSRRGTSGVQETQYF
TRBJ2-1 TRBV7-9 CASSLSLGAGDEQFF
TRBJ2-5 TRBV7-6 CASSSEGPGTSGRVAQYF
TRBJ1-4 TRBV18 CASSPQTPGENEKLFF
TRBJ2-5 TRBV7-2 CASSPGGGLGETQYF
TRBJ1-4 TRBV6-5 CASSYQGGFNEKLFF
TRBJ1-2 TRBV27 CASSLGGVNGYTF